The rows below give T cell receptor beta chains drawn from one sample of a study of blood T cell repertoires in COVID-19. The data were produced by immunoSEQ multiplex PCR, yet TCRdb's version contains in-frame clones alone and is incomplete. The profile shows 500,000 to 600,000 clones, around nine tenths of them singletons. The sequenced material came from peripheral blood. The origin of the receptors is a woman aged 50 to 60 with COVID-19, enrolled during active disease. CDR3s include the opening cysteine and the closing phenylalanine or tryptophan. The D gene is left open where the match is weak.

j_call v_call d_call cdr3_aa cdr3_nt
TRBJ2-1 TRBV14 TRBD2 CASSPQSGAAYNEQFF TGTGCCAGCAGCCCGCAAAGCGGGGCCGCCTACAATGAGCAGTTCTTC
TRBJ1-1 TRBV19 . CASRLPKANTEAFF TGTGCCAGTAGACTACCTAAGGCTAACACTGAAGCTTTCTTT
TRBJ2-3 TRBV29-1 . CSVGQNTDTQYF TGCAGCGTTGGACAGAACACAGATACGCAGTATTTT
TRBJ2-1 TRBV6-5 TRBD2 CASRVGGVSYNEQFF TGTGCCAGCAGAGTCGGGGGGGTAAGTTACAATGAGCAGTTCTTC
TRBJ2-5 TRBV5-1 . CASSLGGANSQETQYF TGCGCCAGCAGCTTAGGGGGGGCCAATAGCCAAGAGACCCAGTACTTC
TRBJ1-2 TRBV6-5 TRBD1 CASSATSDRAHGYTF TGTGCCAGCAGCGCCACCTCCGACAGGGCCCATGGCTACACCTTC
TRBJ1-3 TRBV4-1 TRBD1 CASSQGGGRGNTIYF TGCGCCAGCAGCCAAGGAGGGGGCCGGGGAAACACCATATATTTT
TRBJ1-5 TRBV9 . CASSSRPGEPQHF TGTGCCAGCAGCTCCAGACCCGGGGAGCCCCAGCATTTT
TRBJ2-2 TRBV6-5 TRBD1 CASGRDRESGELFF TGTGCCAGCGGTCGGGACAGGGAATCCGGGGAGCTGTTTTTT
TRBJ1-2 TRBV19 TRBD1 CASSAPGTGIGYTF TGTGCCAGTAGCGCGCCCGGGACAGGGATTGGCTACACCTTC
TRBJ2-7 TRBV10-1 . CASSESGLYEQYF TGCGCCAGCAGTGAGAGTGGGCTCTACGAGCAGTACTTC
TRBJ1-2 TRBV6-5 . CASSLGGYGYTF TGTGCCAGCAGTTTGGGCGGGTATGGCTACACCTTC
TRBJ1-2 TRBV5-6 . CASSFAGSGYTF TGTGCCAGCAGCTTCGCAGGTTCGGGCTACACCTTC
TRBJ2-7 TRBV12-5 TRBD1 CASGLVDREGAYEQYF TGTGCTAGTGGTTTGGTGGACAGGGAAGGCGCCTACGAGCAGTACTTC